The sequence of this TCR beta chain was determined in a study of beta chain features in type 1 diabetes. Overall study findings and caveats: Patients and controls would be equally affected if PCR favored shorter templates. Among all four CD4+ subsets, Type 1 diabetes patients had TCRB CDR3s that were moderately but significantly shorter.

This CDR3 is built from 13 residues. Germline CDR1 is LNHNV and CDR2 is YYDKDF (reference sequence). V was cut by 8 bases and J by 4 bases, with 11 bases left in between. This clone appeared a few times. Its antigen is not known. Isolated RNA was reverse transcribed in full, so expressed TCRB transcripts were sequenced. TCRdb keeps only in-frame clones here, not all; method: immunoSEQ multiplex PCR. Counted here are hundreds of thousands of clones, roughly 12% occurring once; the ten biggest clones make up approximately 0.015%. The V gene is TRBV15, the J gene TRBJ1-4; the D is unclear. This clonotype originated in a man younger than 30 in good health. Material for sequencing was naive CD4+ T cells from blood. In nucleotides, the CDR3 is TGTGCCACCCGGCGAGGCTTTAATGAAAAACTGTTTTTT. Translating it yields CATRRGFNEKLFF. The full variable domain, completed using reference TRBV15 and TRBJ1-4, is DAMVIQNPRYQVTQFGKPVTLSCSQTLNHNVMYWYQQKSSQAPKLLFHYYDKDFNNEADTPDNFQSRRPNTSFCFLDIRSPGLGDTAMYLCATRRGFNEKLFFGSGTQLSVL.